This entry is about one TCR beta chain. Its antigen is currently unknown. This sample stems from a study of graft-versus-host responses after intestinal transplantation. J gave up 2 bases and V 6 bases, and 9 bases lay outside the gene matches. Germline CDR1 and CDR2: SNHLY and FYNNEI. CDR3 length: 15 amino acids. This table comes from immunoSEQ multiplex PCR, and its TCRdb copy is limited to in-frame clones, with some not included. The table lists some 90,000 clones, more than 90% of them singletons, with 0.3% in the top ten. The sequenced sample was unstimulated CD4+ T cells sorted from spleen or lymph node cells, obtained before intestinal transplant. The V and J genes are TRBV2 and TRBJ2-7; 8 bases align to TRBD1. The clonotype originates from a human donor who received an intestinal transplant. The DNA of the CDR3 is TGTGCCAGCAGAGACTACGGGACAGGACCCTACGAGCAGTACTTC. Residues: CASRDYGTGPYEQYF.